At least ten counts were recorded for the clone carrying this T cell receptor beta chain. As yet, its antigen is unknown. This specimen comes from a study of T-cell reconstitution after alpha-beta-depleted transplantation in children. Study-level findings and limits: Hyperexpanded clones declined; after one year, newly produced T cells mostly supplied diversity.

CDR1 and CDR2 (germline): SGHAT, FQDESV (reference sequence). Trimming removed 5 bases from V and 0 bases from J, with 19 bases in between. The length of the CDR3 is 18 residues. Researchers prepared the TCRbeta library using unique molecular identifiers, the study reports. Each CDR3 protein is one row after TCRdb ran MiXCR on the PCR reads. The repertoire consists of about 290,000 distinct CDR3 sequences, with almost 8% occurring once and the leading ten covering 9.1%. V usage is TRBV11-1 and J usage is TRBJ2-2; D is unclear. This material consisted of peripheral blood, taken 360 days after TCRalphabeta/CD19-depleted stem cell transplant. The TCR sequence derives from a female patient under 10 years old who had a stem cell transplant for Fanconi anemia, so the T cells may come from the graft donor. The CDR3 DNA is TGTGCCAGCAGCGGTGTGGGCCTCGGCCCATCGAACACCGGGGAGCTGTTTTTT. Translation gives CASSGVGLGPSNTGELFF.